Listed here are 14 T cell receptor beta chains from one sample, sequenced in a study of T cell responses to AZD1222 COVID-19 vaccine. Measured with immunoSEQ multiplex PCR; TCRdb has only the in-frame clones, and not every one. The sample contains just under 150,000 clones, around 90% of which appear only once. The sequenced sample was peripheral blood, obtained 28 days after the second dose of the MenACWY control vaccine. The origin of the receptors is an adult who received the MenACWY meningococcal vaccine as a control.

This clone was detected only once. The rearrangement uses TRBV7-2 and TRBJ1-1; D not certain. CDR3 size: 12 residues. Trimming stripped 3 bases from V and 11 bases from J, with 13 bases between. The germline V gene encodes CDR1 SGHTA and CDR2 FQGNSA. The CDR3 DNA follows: TGTGCCAGCAGCTTGATGGACCTAGGCGCTTTCTTT. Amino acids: CASSLMDLGAFF.

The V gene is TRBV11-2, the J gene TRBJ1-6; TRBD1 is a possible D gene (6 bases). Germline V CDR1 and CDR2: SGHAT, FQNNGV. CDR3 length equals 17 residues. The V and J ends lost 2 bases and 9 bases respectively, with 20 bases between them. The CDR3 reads CASSLRPTGVDGSPLHF. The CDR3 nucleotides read TGTGCCAGCAGCTTACGACCGACAGGAGTTGACGGTTCACCCCTCCACTTT. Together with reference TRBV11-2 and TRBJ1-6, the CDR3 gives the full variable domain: EAGVAQSPRYKIIEKRQSVAFWCNPISGHATLYWYQQILGQGPKLLIQFQNNGVVDDSQLPKDRFSAERLKGVDSTLKIQPAKLEDSAVYLCASSLRPTGVDGSPLHFGNGTRLTVT.

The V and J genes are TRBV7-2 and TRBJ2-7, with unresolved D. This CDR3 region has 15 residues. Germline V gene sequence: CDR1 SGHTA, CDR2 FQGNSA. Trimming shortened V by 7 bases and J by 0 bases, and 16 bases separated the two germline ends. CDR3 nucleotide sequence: TGTGCCAGCACCCTGGCGGCCGGCCCCTCCTACGAGCAGTACTTC. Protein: CASTLAAGPSYEQYF.

CDR3 sequence (DNA): TGTGCCAGCAGCGTAGCCTTGGGTCTATCCTACAATGAGCAGTTCTTC. This sequence encodes CASSVALGLSYNEQFF. The chain uses TRBV9 and TRBJ2-1; D is unresolved. Germline CDR1 is SGDLS and CDR2 is YYNGEE. This CDR3 is built from 16 residues. V was trimmed by 0 bases and J by 1 base, leaving 11 bases between them.

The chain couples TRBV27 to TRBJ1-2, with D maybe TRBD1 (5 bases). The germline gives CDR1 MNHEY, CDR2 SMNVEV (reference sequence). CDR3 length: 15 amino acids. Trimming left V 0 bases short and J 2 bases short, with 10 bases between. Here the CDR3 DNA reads TGTGCCAGCAGTTTATCGGGGCAGGGAAACTATGGCTACACCTTC. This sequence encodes CASSLSGQGNYGYTF.

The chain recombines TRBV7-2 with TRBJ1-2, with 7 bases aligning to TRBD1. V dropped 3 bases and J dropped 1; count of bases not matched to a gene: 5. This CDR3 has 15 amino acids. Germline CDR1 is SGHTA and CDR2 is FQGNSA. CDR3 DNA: TGTGCCAGCAGCTTTGACAGGGCAAGTAACTATGGCTACACCTTC. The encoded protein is CASSFDRASNYGYTF.

The CDR3 sequence is CASSTAGRDDEQYF. In nucleotides, the CDR3 is TGTGCCAGCTCTACAGCGGGAAGGGACGACGAGCAGTACTTC. The chain has TRBV18 and TRBJ2-7; TRBD2 matches 7 bases. The CDR3 runs to 14 residues. Germline loops: CDR1 KGHSH, CDR2 LQKENI. Unmatched junction bases numbered 10, after V lost 6 bases and J lost 5 bases.

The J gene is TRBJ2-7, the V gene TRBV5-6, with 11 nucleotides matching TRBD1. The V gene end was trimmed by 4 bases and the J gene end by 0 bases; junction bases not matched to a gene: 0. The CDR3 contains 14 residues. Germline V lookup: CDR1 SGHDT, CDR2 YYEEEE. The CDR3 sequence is CASSGTGGSYEQYF. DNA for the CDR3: TGTGCCAGCAGCGGGACAGGGGGCTCCTACGAGCAGTACTTC.

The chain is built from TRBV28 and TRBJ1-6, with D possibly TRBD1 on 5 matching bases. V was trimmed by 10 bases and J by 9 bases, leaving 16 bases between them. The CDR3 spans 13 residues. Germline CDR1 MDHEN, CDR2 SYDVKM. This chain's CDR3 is CATRRGSGSPLHF. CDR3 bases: TGTGCCACCAGGCGGGGGTCGGGTTCACCCCTCCACTTT. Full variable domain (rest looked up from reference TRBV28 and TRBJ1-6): DVKVTQSSRYLVKRTGEKVFLECVQDMDHENMFWYRQDPGLGLRLIYFSYDVKMKEKGDIPEGYSVSREKKERFSLILESASTNQTSMYLCATRRGSGSPLHFGNGTRLTVT.

The chain's CDR3 is CAWRVGGPDTQYF. The CDR3 coding sequence is TGTGCCTGGAGGGTTGGAGGGCCTGATACGCAGTATTTT. The chain joins TRBV30 to TRBJ2-3, with TRBD2 as a possible D gene (6 bases). The CDR3 has 13 amino acids. V lost 3 bases and J lost 6, with 13 bases in between. Germline CDR1 and CDR2: GTSNPN and SVGIG (reference sequence).

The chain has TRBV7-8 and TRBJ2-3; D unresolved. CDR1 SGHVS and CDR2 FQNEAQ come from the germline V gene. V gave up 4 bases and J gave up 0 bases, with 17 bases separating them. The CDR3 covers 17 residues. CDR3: CASSSDTDEESTDTQYF. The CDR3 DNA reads TGTGCCAGCAGCTCCGATACAGACGAAGAGAGCACAGATACGCAGTATTTT.

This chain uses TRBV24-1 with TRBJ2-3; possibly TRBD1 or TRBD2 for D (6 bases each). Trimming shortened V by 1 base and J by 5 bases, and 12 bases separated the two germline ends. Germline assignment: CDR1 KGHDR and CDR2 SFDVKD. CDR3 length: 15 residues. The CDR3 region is CATSDLRGAEDTQYF. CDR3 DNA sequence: TGTGCCACCAGTGATTTAAGGGGGGCGGAAGATACGCAGTATTTT.

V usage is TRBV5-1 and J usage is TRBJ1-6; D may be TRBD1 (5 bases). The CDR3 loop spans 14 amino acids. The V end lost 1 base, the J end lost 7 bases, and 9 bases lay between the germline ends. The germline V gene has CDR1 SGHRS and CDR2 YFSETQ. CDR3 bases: TGCGCCAGCAGCTTGACAGGTGGCAATTCACCCCTCCACTTT. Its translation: CASSLTGGNSPLHF.

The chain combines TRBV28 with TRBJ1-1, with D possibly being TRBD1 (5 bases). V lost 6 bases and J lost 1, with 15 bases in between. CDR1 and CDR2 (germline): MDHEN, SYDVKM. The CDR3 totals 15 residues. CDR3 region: CASRRQFAPNTEAFF. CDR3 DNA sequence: TGTGCCAGCAGGCGACAGTTCGCCCCGAACACTGAAGCTTTCTTT.